This T cell receptor beta chain comes out of a study of T cell repertoires in ileal Crohn's disease. The data were produced by immunoSEQ multiplex PCR, yet TCRdb's version contains in-frame clones alone and is incomplete. The sample has some 30,000 clones; around 80% are singletons. The CDR3 length is 14 residues. The TCR sequence derives from an adult with Crohn's disease. Specimen: ileal tissue. This sequence joins TRBV21-1 and TRBJ2-7; the D call of TRBD1 is as the table states it, not checked on the DNA. TRBV21-1 counts as a pseudogene. The CDR3 protein is CASSSRQDDYEQYF. CDR3 DNA sequence: TGTGCCAGCAGCAGTAGACAGGACGACTACGAGCAGTACTTC.